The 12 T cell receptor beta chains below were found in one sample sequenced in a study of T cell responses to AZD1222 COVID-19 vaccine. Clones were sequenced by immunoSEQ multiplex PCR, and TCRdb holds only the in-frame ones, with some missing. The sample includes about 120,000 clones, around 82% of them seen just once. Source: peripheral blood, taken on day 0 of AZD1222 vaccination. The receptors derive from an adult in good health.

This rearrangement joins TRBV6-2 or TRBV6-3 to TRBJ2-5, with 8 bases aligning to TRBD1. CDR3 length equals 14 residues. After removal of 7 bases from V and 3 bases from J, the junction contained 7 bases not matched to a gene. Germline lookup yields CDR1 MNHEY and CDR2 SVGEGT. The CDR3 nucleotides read TGTGCCAGCACCCCCGGGACAGGAAAAGAGACCCAGTACTTC. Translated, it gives CASTPGTGKETQYF.

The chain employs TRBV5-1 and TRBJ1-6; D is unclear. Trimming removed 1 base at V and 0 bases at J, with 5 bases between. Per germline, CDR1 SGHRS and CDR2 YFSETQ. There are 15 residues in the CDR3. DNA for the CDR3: TGCGCCAGCAGCTTGCGGAGCTCCTATAATTCACCCCTCCACTTT. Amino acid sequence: CASSLRSSYNSPLHF.

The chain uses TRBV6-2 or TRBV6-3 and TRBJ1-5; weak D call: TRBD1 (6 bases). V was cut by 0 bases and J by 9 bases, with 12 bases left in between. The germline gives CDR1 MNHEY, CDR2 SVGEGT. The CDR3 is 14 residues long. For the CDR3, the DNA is TGTGCCAGCAGTTACTCGGGGGCCCCTGCGCCCCAGCATTTT. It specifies CASSYSGAPAPQHF.

This CDR3 reads CASSLLAGSSSYEQYF. CDR3 DNA sequence: TGTGCCAGCAGTTTGCTTGCCGGCAGTAGCTCCTACGAGCAGTACTTC. V usage is TRBV27 and J usage is TRBJ2-7; D remains ambiguous. CDR1 and CDR2 (germline): MNHEY, SMNVEV (reference sequence). The CDR3 covers 16 residues. V dropped 3 bases and J dropped 0 bases, with 15 bases sitting between them.

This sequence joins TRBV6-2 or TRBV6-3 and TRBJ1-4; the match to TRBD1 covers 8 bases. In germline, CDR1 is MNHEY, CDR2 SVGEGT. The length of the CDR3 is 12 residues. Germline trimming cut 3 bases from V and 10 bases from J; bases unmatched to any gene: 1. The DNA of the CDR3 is TGTGCCAGCAGTTATGGACAGGGAAAACTGTTTTTT. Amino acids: CASSYGQGKLFF.

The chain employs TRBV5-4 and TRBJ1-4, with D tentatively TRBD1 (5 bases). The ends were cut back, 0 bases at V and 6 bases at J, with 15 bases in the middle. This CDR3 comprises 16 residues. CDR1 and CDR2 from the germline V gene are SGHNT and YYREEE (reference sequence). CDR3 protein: CASSLDFGRDDEKLFF. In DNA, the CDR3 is TGTGCCAGCAGCTTGGATTTTGGCAGGGATGATGAAAAACTGTTTTTT.

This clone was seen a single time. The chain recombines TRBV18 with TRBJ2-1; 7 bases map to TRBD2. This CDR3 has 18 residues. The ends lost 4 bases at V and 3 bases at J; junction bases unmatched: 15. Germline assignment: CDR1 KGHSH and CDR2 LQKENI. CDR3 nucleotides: TGTGCCAGCTCACTTTTTTCCCCGGCGCTAGCGGTCTACAATGAGCAGTTCTTC. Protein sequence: CASSLFSPALAVYNEQFF.

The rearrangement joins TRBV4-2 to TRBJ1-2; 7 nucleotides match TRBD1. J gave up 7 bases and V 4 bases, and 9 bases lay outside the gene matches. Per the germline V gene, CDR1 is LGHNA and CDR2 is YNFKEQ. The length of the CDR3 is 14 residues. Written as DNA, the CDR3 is TGTGCCAGCAGCCCCGGAGAGGGGGCCGGTGGCTACACCTTC. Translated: CASSPGEGAGGYTF.

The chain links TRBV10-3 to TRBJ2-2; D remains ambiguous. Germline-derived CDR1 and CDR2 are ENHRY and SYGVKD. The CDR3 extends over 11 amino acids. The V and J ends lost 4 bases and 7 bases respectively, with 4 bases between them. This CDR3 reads CAISGGGELFF. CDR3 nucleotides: TGTGCCATCAGTGGGGGCGGGGAGCTGTTTTTT.

CDR3 nucleotides: TGTGCCAGCCATCCTGACGGCCTCACTGAAGCTTTCTTT. The encoded protein is CASHPDGLTEAFF. The chain combines TRBV6-5 with TRBJ1-1; D unresolved. Germline CDR1 is MNHEY and CDR2 is SVGAGI. Trimming removed 8 bases from V and 4 bases from J, with 14 bases in between. The CDR3 has 13 amino acids.

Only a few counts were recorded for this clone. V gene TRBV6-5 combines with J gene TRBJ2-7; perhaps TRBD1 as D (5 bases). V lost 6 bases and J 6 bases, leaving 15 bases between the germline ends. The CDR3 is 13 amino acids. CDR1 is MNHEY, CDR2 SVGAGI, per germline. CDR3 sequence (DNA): TGTGCCAGCAGGCTAAGCAGGGTCGCCGAGCAGTACTTC. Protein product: CASRLSRVAEQYF.

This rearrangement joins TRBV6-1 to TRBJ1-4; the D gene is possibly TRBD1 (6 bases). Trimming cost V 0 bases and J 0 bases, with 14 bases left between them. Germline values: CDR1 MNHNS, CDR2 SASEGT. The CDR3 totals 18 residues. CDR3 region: CASSEAWGGFATNEKLFF. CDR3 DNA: TGTGCCAGCAGTGAAGCTTGGGGGGGCTTTGCAACTAATGAAAAACTGTTTTTT.